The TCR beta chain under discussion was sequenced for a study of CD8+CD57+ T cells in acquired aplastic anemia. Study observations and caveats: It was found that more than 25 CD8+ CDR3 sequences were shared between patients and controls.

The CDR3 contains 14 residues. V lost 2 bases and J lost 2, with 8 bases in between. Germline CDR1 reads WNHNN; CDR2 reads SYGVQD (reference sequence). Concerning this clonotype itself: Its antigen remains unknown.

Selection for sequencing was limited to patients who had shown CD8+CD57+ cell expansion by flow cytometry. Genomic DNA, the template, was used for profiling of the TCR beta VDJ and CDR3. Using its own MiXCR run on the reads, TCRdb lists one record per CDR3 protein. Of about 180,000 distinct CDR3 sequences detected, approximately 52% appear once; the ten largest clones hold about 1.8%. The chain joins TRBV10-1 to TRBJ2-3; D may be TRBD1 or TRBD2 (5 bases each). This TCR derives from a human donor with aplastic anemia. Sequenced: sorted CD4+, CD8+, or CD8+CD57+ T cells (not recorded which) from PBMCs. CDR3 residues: CASSEGGNTDTQYF. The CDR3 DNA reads TGCGCCAGCAGTGAGGGGGGTAACACAGATACGCAGTATTTT.